These T cell receptor beta chains were read from a single sample in a study of T cells in localized non-small cell lung cancer. Sequenced by immunoSEQ multiplex PCR; TCRdb stores in-frame clones only, minus some. The repertoire holds 40,000 or so clones, with under 90% as singletons. Here the sequenced sample was peripheral blood mononuclear cells, taken before any cancer treatment. All receptors derive from a male donor aged 60 or older with stage II lung adenocarcinoma. CDR3s include the opening cysteine and the closing phenylalanine or tryptophan. A D gene is named only where the DNA matches it firmly. Rows may omit the clone size; those that give it use once, few, many or a size class.

D,J,V,size,CDR3,DNA
.,TRBJ1-1,TRBV5-1,once,CASSPRGGLNTEAFF,TGCGCCAGCAGCCCGCGGGGTGGATTGAACACTGAAGCTTTCTTT
TRBD2,TRBJ2-1,TRBV6-4,few,CASSDSGEGHNEQFF,TGTGCCAGCAGTGACTCGGGGGAGGGACACAATGAGCAGTTCTTC
.,TRBJ1-1,TRBV2,.,CASSLTQLNTEAFF,TGTGCCAGCAGTCTGACACAGCTAAACACTGAAGCTTTCTTT
.,TRBJ1-1,TRBV7-2,.,CASSLQRNTEAFF,TGTGCCAGCAGCTTACAGAGGAACACTGAAGCTTTCTTT
.,TRBJ2-7,TRBV27,.,CASSRGWEQYF,TGTGCCAGCAGTAGGGGATGGGAGCAGTACTTC
.,TRBJ1-2,TRBV5-4,large,CASSLEAIYGYTF,TGTGCCAGCAGCTTGGAGGCGATCTATGGCTACACCTTC
TRBD1,TRBJ1-2,TRBV5-4,few,CASSNYQGAGGYTF,TGTGCCAGCAGCAATTATCAGGGGGCGGGTGGCTACACCTTC
TRBD1,TRBJ1-1,TRBV6-5,few,CASSQTGGYTEAFF,TGTGCCAGCAGCCAGACAGGGGGGTACACTGAAGCTTTCTTT
TRBD2,TRBJ2-3,TRBV14,.,CASSQTSGANTDTQYF,TGTGCCAGCAGCCAGACTAGCGGGGCCAACACAGATACGCAGTATTTT
.,TRBJ2-7,TRBV18,.,CASSSGTPYEQYF,TGTGCCAGCTCATCAGGGACACCTTACGAGCAGTACTTC
.,TRBJ1-1,TRBV11-3,.,CASSPTAGGNTEAFF,TGTGCCAGCAGCCCCACGGCAGGTGGAAACACTGAAGCTTTCTTT
.,TRBJ1-2,TRBV7-2,.,CASSLFPAGTNYGYTF,TGTGCCAGCAGCCTCTTTCCGGCAGGGACTAACTATGGCTACACCTTC
.,TRBJ1-4,TRBV6-6,few,CASKLDSLEKLFF,TGTGCCAGCAAATTAGACAGCCTTGAAAAACTGTTTTTT
.,TRBJ1-2,TRBV2,.,CASSESREGRYTF,TGTGCCAGCAGTGAAAGCAGGGAAGGACGCTACACCTTC
TRBD2,TRBJ2-7,TRBV19,once,CASSSGRAYEQYF,TGTGCCAGTAGTAGCGGGAGGGCCTACGAGCAGTACTTC
.,TRBJ1-3,TRBV28,once,CASRDGRAVTGNTIYF,TGTGCCAGCAGAGATGGCAGGGCAGTAACTGGAAACACCATATATTTT
.,TRBJ2-2,TRBV29-1,.,CSVVGTANTGELFF,TGCAGCGTTGTTGGCACAGCGAACACCGGGGAGCTGTTTTTT
.,TRBJ2-5,TRBV19,.,CASSKMDGGSQTQYF,TGTGCCAGTAGTAAAATGGACGGTGGGAGCCAGACCCAGTACTTC
TRBD2,TRBJ2-1,TRBV7-9,.,CASSLGSGRWQFF,TGTGCCAGCAGCTTAGGGAGCGGGAGGTGGCAGTTCTTC
TRBD1,TRBJ2-7,TRBV30,.,CAWSGDRGISYEQYF,TGTGCCTGGAGTGGGGACAGGGGAATTTCCTACGAGCAGTACTTC
.,TRBJ1-2,TRBV1,once,CTSSQDRRGYTF,TGCACCAGCAGCCAAGACCGGCGGGGCTACACCTTC
.,TRBJ2-7,TRBV19,.,CASSPGAGRLYEQYF,TGTGCCAGTAGTCCCGGGGCAGGGAGGCTGTACGAGCAGTACTTC
.,TRBJ1-5,TRBV19,few,CASSSEGAQPQHF,TGTGCCAGTAGTTCAGAAGGGGCACAGCCCCAGCATTTT
TRBD1,TRBJ2-5,TRBV19,.,CASTATGVETQYF,TGTGCCAGTACCGCGACAGGGGTAGAGACCCAGTACTTC
.,TRBJ2-7,TRBV28,.,CASSRPGVESREQYF,TGTGCCAGCAGCCGACCTGGAGTAGAGTCTCGGGAGCAGTACTTC
.,TRBJ2-7,TRBV7-2,.,CASSNNRGGYEQYF,TGTGCCAGCAGCAACAACAGGGGAGGCTACGAGCAGTACTTC
.,TRBJ1-4,TRBV4-2,.,CASKVADSATNEKLFF,TGTGCCAGCAAGGTAGCGGATTCCGCAACTAATGAAAAACTGTTTTTT
.,TRBJ2-1,TRBV7-2,.,CASSPTRDSYNEQFF,TGTGCCAGCAGCCCGACTAGAGACTCCTACAATGAGCAGTTCTTC
.,TRBJ2-7,TRBV7-2,.,CASSSPNFYEQYF,TGTGCCAGCAGCTCACCAAACTTCTACGAGCAGTACTTC
.,TRBJ1-1,TRBV28,.,CASSFSSHWNTEAFF,TGTGCCAGCAGTTTTTCCTCCCACTGGAACACTGAAGCTTTCTTT
TRBD1,TRBJ2-3,TRBV9,.,CASSVTQGADTQYF,TGTGCCAGCAGCGTTACTCAGGGGGCCGATACGCAGTATTTT
TRBD1,TRBJ2-3,TRBV29-1,.,CSVHFLLGTGLSTDTQYF,TGCAGCGTTCATTTTCTTCTAGGGACAGGACTCAGCACAGATACGCAGTATTTT
.,TRBJ2-1,TRBV7-9,.,CASSFMGGPDNEQFF,TGTGCCAGCAGCTTTATGGGGGGCCCCGACAATGAGCAGTTCTTC
.,TRBJ2-3,TRBV10-3,.,CAISESSDNTDTQYF,TGTGCCATCAGTGAGTCGTCAGACAACACAGATACGCAGTATTTT
.,TRBJ1-5,TRBV28,.,CASSPRVSWGNQPQHF,TGTGCCAGCAGTCCTCGGGTCTCATGGGGCAATCAGCCCCAGCATTTT
.,TRBJ2-3,TRBV7-9,.,CASAGVTDTQYF,TGTGCCAGCGCAGGGGTCACAGATACGCAGTATTTT
.,TRBJ2-2,TRBV28,.,CASSLEGDATGELFF,TGTGCCAGCAGTTTAGAGGGGGACGCCACCGGGGAGCTGTTTTTT
.,TRBJ2-3,TRBV21-1,.,CASFVGLTDTQYF,TGTGCCAGCTTCGTGGGACTAACAGATACGCAGTATTTT
.,TRBJ2-7,TRBV5-8,once,CASRTGTNTYEQYF,TGTGCCAGCAGGACCGGGACCAATACCTACGAGCAGTACTTC
.,TRBJ1-1,TRBV7-2,.,CASSPQWGFDAFF,TGTGCCAGCAGCCCGCAGTGGGGGTTTGACGCTTTCTTT
TRBD1,TRBJ1-5,TRBV6-5,.,CASSQGAGNQPQHF,TGTGCCAGCAGTCAGGGGGCCGGCAATCAGCCCCAGCATTTT
TRBD2,TRBJ2-1,TRBV5-1,.,CASSLDLAGREQFF,TGCGCCAGCAGCTTGGATTTAGCGGGACGGGAGCAGTTCTTC
.,TRBJ2-5,TRBV28,.,CASSLGEGDRTTQYF,TGTGCCAGCAGTCTGGGGGAGGGGGACCGAACGACCCAGTACTTC
TRBD1,TRBJ2-3,TRBV5-1,once,CASSRDRGPTDTQYF,TGCGCCAGCAGCAGGGACAGGGGGCCCACAGATACGCAGTATTTT
.,TRBJ2-7,TRBV30,.,CAYTGDSSYERYF,TGTGCCTATACGGGGGATAGCTCCTACGAGCGGTACTTC
.,TRBJ2-5,TRBV13,.,CASSLEVYGLPETQYF,TGTGCCAGCAGCTTAGAGGTTTATGGGCTCCCGGAGACCCAGTACTTC